Following are 14 T cell receptor beta chains from one sample sequenced in a study of Graves' ophthalmopathy and Graves' hyperthyroidism. For repertoire sequencing, the TCR beta CDR3 regions were amplified from RNA transcripts. The library came from an HTBI-primed first-round RT-PCR and a second-round multiplex PCR. MiXCR, run by TCRdb on the multiplex PCR reads, gives a single entry per CDR3 protein. The data show about 550,000 distinct CDR3 sequences, just under 40% seen once. Sequencing was done on a sample of peripheral blood or thyroid tissue (not recorded which). These receptors were taken from an adult man with Graves' hyperthyroidism.

The chain couples TRBV12-3 or TRBV12-4 to TRBJ2-2; perhaps TRBD1 as D (6 bases). This CDR3 has 15 residues. V was clipped by 5 bases and J by 1 base, with 11 bases between them. As DNA, the CDR3 is TGTGCCAGCAGTCTTGGACAGAGGAACACCGGGGAGCTGTTTTTT. It yields the protein CASSLGQRNTGELFF.

The V call is TRBV9, the J call TRBJ2-7; D is unclear. The J call may be in error: the DNA end matches TRBJ2-1 better. CDR1 is SGDLS, CDR2 YYNGEE, per germline. CDR3 length: 11 amino acids. In DNA form, the CDR3 reads TGTGCCAGCTCCTTTAACAGAGAGCAGTTCTTC. Encoded protein: CASSFNREQFF.

This clonotype showed up many times. V usage is TRBV7-9 and J usage is TRBJ2-7; D possibly matches TRBD1 or TRBD2 (5 bases each). This CDR3 comprises 18 residues. Trimming removed 0 bases from V and 5 bases from J, with 23 bases in between. Germline V CDR1 and CDR2: SEHNR, FQNEAQ (reference sequence). The DNA of the CDR3 is TGTGCCAGCAGCTTAGCTCGGGGTTTTCGGGCAGGGAGTGACGAGCAGTACTTC. It encodes CASSLARGFRAGSDEQYF.

This clonotype was recorded at least ten times. The chain combines TRBV29-1 with TRBJ1-1; 7 bases are shared with TRBD1. V lost 7 bases and J lost 4; bases outside the gene matches: 9. The length of the CDR3 is 13 residues. In germline, CDR1 is SQVTM, CDR2 ANQGSEA. The DNA for the CDR3 is TGCAGCGCTGAGGACAGGACCGGCACTGAAGCTTTCTTT. This gives the protein CSAEDRTGTEAFF.

In the case of this clonotype: The germline gene is not matched at one end of the junction; a read error may be the cause. The CDR3 DNA is TGTGCCAGCAGCCAGGGACTAGCAGGTGAGCAGTTCTTC. Its translation: CASSQGLAGEQFF. The chain employs TRBV4-1 and TRBJ2-5; TRBD2 matches 9 bases. The J call may not be correct, given that the DNA end is closer to TRBJ2-1. The CDR3 is 13 amino acids. Looked up from germline, CDR1 is MGHRA and CDR2 is YSYEKL.

The chain joins TRBV28 to TRBJ2-7, with 7 bases fitting TRBD1. Germline-derived CDR1 and CDR2 are MDHEN and SYDVKM. The CDR3 consists of 14 residues. Trimming removed 6 bases from V and 2 bases from J; junction bases left unmatched: 7. DNA for the CDR3: TGTGCCAGCAGGGAAACGGGACAGCCCTACGAGCAGTACTTC. Translated: CASRETGQPYEQYF.

The V call is TRBV7-8, the J call TRBJ1-2, with D unresolved. This CDR3 has 17 amino acids. Per germline, CDR1 SGHVS and CDR2 FQNEAQ. V lost 1 base and J lost 0, with 15 bases in between. The CDR3 bases are TGTGCCAGCAGCTTAGACAGCTCATATGGGACTAACTATGGCTACACCTTC. This sequence encodes CASSLDSSYGTNYGYTF.

V and J are TRBV7-9 and TRBJ1-6, with a weak D call TRBD1 (6 bases). V was pared by 5 bases and J by 10 bases, with 12 bases between. Per the germline V gene, CDR1 is SEHNR and CDR2 is FQNEAQ (reference sequence). The CDR3 extends over 13 amino acids. The DNA for the CDR3 is TGTGCCAGCAGCCCAGGGGTTTGGTCACCCCTCCACTTT. It codes for CASSPGVWSPLHF.

Many counts were recorded for this clonotype. This chain uses TRBV29-1 with TRBJ2-7; 7 bases are a match to TRBD1. The CDR3 has 11 residues. The trim removed 4 bases at V and 3 bases at J, leaving 0 bases unmatched. The germline V gene encodes CDR1 SQVTM and CDR2 ANQGSEA. CDR3 in DNA: TGCAGCGTTGGGGACAGCTACGAGCAGTACTTC. This encodes CSVGDSYEQYF.

Note on this clonotype: A much larger clone lies a single base off, so this may be a read error. The rearrangement uses TRBV20-1 and TRBJ2-7, with D perhaps matching TRBD2 (6 bases). Per the germline V gene, CDR1 is DFQATT and CDR2 is SNEGSKA (reference sequence). The CDR3 spans 14 residues. The CDR3 region is CSAGERSGKPEQYF. The CDR3 region has the DNA TGCAGTGCTGGAGAGCGTAGCGGAAAACCCGAGCAGTACTTC.

Points on this clonotype: Without the conserved terminal phenylalanine or tryptophan, this CDR3 likely stems from a read error. V usage is TRBV20-1 and J usage is TRBJ1-2; 7 bases align to TRBD1. CDR1 is DFQATT, CDR2 SNEGSKA, per germline (reference sequence). This CDR3 comprises 13 residues. The J segment lost 5 bases and the V segment lost 6 bases, leaving 9 bases of the junction unmatched. The CDR3 loop reads CSAKTGRRYGYTL. The CDR3 DNA is TGCAGTGCAAAGACAGGGAGGCGGTATGGCTACACCCTC.

This clonotype was detected many times. The gene calls are TRBV24-1 and TRBJ2-2; maybe TRBD2 (5 bases). V lost 9 bases and J 0 bases, leaving 16 bases between the germline ends. This CDR3 is built from 16 residues. Per the germline V gene, CDR1 is KGHDR and CDR2 is SFDVKD. The CDR3 spells CATGRGPSANTGELFF. The DNA for the CDR3 is TGTGCCACCGGCCGAGGGCCGAGCGCGAACACCGGGGAGCTGTTTTTT.

This clonotype was observed a single time. A much larger clone lies a single base off, so this may be a read error. The V gene is TRBV6-5, the J gene TRBJ2-7, with TRBD2 matching 7 bases. V lost 5 bases and J lost 6; bases outside the gene matches: 10. CDR1 and CDR2 (germline): MNHEY, SVGAGI. The CDR3 length is 14 residues. As DNA, the CDR3 is TGTGCCAGCAGTGATGGCGGGAGATTTTCCGAGCAGTACTTC. It codes for CASSDGGRFSEQYF.

This clonotype was counted many times. The J gene is TRBJ1-3, the V gene TRBV12-3 or TRBV12-4; D uncertain. This CDR3 spans 14 amino acids. Deletions cut 4 bases from V and 2 bases from J, with 9 bases between. The CDR3 DNA sequence: TGTGCCAGCAGTTCAGGACTAACTGGAAACACCATATATTTT. Translating it yields CASSSGLTGNTIYF.